This T cell receptor beta chain was recorded in a study of PD-L1 blockade in urothelial cancer. Trimming pared 2 bases from V and 7 bases from J, leaving 11 bases between. The CDR3 is 12 residues long. The V gene's germline CDR1 is GTSNPN and CDR2 SVGIG (reference sequence). Findings and limits, study-wide: Below-median blood TCR clonality before treatment forecast better survival.

Each PCR had synthetic TCR analog templates added to it as a spike-in. The assay was immunoSEQ multiplex PCR, and TCRdb's table has in-frame clones only and misses some. Of tens of thousands of clones in the sample, about 83% were seen once. Documented time point: pretreatment peripheral blood. Locally advanced or metastatic urothelial carcinoma was present in patients. Worth noting for this clone: The antigen is unknown. The sample holds other DNA sequences that translate to the same CDR3.

The sample in question was PBMCs, obtained around atezolizumab (anti-PD-L1) treatment. This rearrangement joins TRBV30 to TRBJ1-2; D not certain. The receptor comes from a woman between 65 and 79 years old with urothelial cancer. DNA of the CDR3: TGTGCCTGGAGTCGGCAGACGGGTGGCTACACCTTC. Translating gives CAWSRQTGGYTF.